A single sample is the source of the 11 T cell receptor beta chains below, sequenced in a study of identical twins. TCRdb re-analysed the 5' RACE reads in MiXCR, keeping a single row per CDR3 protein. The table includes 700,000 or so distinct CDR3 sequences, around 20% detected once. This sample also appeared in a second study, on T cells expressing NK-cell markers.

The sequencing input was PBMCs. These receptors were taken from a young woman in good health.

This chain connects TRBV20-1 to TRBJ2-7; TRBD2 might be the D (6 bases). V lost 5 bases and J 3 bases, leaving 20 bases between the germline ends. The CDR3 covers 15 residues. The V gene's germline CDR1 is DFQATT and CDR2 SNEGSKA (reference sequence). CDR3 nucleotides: TGCAGTGCTCCGATTCCAGCTTGGGACTTCTACGAGCAGTACTTC. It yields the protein CSAPIPAWDFYEQYF.

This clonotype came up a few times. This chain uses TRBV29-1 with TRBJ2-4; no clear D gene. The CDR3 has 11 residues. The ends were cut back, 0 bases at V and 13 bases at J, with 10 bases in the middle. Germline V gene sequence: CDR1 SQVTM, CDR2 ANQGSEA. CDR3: CSVEDWPWQYF. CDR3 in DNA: TGCAGCGTTGAAGATTGGCCTTGGCAGTACTTC.

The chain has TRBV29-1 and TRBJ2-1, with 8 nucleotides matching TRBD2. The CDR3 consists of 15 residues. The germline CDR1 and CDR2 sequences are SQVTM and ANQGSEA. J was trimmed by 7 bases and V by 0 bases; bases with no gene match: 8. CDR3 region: CSVEESGGGRNEQFF. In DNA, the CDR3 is TGCAGCGTTGAAGAGTCAGGCGGGGGGAGGAATGAGCAGTTCTTC.

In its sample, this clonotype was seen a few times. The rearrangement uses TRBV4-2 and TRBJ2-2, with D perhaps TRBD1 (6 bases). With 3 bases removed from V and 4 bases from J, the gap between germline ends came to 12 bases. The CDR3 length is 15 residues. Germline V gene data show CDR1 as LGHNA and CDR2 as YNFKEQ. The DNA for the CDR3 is TGTGCCAGCAGCCAGATCCCGGACAGCACCGGGGAGCTGTTTTTT. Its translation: CASSQIPDSTGELFF.

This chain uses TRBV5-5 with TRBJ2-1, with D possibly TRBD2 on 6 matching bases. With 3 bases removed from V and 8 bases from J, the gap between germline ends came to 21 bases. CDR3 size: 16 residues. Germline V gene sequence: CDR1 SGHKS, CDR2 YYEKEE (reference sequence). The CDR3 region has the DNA TGTGCCAGCAGCTCTATAATGGGGACTCGACCGGATGAGCAGTTCTTC. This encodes CASSSIMGTRPDEQFF.

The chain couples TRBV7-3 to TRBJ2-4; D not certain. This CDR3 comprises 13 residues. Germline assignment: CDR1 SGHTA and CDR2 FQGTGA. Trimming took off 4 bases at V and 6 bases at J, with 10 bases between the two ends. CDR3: CASSSSSGNIQYF. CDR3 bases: TGTGCCAGCAGCTCTTCATCGGGAAACATTCAGTACTTC.

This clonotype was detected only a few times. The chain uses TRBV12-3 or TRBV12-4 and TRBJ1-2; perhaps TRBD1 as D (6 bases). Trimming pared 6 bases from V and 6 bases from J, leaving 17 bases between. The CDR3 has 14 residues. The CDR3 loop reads CASRASGGPHGYTF. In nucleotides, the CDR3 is TGTGCCAGCAGGGCCTCGGGGGGCCCCCATGGCTACACCTTC.

As DNA, the CDR3 is TGTGCCAGCAGCCAAGAGGAGCGGGGGGGCACAGATACGCAGTATTTT. Protein product: CASSQEERGGTDTQYF. V and J are TRBV4-2 and TRBJ2-3, with 9 bases fitting TRBD2. The ends lost 0 bases at V and 1 base at J; junction bases unmatched: 2. Germline V gives CDR1 LGHNA, CDR2 YNFKEQ. The CDR3 is 16 amino acids.

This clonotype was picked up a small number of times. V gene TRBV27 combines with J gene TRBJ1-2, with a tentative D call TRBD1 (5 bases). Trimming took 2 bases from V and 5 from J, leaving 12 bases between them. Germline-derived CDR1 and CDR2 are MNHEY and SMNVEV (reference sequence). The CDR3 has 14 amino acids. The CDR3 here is CASSLRGGNYGYTF. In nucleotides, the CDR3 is TGTGCCAGCAGTTTACGCGGGGGAAATTATGGCTACACCTTC.

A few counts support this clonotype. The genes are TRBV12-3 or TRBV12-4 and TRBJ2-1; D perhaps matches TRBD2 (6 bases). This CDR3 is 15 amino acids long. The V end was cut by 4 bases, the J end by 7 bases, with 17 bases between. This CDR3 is CASSSPGTPSNEQFF. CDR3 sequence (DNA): TGTGCCAGCAGTTCCCCCGGGACTCCAAGTAATGAGCAGTTCTTC.

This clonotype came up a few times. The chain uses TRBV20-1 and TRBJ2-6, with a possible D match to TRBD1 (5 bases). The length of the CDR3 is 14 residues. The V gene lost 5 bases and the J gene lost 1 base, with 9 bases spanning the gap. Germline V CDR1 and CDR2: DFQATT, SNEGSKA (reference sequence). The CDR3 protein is CSAPRGSGANVLTF. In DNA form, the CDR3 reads TGCAGTGCTCCTAGGGGATCTGGGGCCAACGTCCTGACTTTC.